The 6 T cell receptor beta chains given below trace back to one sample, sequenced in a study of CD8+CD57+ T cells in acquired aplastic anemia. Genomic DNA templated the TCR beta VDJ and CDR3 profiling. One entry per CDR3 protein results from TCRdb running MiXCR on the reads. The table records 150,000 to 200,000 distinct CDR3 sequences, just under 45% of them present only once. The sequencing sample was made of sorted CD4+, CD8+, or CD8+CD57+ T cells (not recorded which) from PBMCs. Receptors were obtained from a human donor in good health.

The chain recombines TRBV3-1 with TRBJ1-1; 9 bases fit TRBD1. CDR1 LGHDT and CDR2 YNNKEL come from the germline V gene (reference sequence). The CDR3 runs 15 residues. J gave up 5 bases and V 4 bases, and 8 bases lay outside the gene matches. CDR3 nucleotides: TGTGCCAGCAGCCCCAAAAGACAGGGGGAAACTGAAGCTTTCTTT. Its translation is CASSPKRQGETEAFF.

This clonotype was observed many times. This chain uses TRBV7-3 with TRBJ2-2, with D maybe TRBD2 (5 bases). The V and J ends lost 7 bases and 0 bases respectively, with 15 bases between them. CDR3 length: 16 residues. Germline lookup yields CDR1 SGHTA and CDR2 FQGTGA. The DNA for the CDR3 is TGTGCCAGCATCCCTGGGCCGGACTCGAACACCGGGGAGCTGTTTTTT. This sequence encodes CASIPGPDSNTGELFF.

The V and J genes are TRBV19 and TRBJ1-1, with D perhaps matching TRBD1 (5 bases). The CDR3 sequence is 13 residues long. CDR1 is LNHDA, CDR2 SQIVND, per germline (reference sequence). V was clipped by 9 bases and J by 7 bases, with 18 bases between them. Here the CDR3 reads CASRLGERGEAFF. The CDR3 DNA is TGTGCCAGCAGATTGGGGGAGAGGGGTGAAGCTTTCTTT.

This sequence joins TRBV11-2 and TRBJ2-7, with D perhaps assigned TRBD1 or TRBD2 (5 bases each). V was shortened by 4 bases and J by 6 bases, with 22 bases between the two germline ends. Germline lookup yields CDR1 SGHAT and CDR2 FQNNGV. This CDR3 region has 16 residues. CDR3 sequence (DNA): TGTGCCAGCAGCTCACCGGGGACCTCGGCTGGCCGCGAGCAGTACTTC. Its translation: CASSSPGTSAGREQYF.

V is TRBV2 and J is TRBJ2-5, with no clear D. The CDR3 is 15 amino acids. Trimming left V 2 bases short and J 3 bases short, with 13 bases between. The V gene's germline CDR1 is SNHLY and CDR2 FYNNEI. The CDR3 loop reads CASSELSRHKETQYF. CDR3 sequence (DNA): TGTGCCAGCAGTGAATTGAGTAGGCACAAAGAGACCCAGTACTTC.

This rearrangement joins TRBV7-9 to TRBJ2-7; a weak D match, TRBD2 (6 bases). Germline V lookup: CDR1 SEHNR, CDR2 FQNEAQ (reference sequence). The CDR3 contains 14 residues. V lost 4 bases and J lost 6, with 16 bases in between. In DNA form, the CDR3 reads TGTGCCAGCAGCTCCATCCTGGGGGGTCTCGAGCAGTACTTC. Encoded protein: CASSSILGGLEQYF.